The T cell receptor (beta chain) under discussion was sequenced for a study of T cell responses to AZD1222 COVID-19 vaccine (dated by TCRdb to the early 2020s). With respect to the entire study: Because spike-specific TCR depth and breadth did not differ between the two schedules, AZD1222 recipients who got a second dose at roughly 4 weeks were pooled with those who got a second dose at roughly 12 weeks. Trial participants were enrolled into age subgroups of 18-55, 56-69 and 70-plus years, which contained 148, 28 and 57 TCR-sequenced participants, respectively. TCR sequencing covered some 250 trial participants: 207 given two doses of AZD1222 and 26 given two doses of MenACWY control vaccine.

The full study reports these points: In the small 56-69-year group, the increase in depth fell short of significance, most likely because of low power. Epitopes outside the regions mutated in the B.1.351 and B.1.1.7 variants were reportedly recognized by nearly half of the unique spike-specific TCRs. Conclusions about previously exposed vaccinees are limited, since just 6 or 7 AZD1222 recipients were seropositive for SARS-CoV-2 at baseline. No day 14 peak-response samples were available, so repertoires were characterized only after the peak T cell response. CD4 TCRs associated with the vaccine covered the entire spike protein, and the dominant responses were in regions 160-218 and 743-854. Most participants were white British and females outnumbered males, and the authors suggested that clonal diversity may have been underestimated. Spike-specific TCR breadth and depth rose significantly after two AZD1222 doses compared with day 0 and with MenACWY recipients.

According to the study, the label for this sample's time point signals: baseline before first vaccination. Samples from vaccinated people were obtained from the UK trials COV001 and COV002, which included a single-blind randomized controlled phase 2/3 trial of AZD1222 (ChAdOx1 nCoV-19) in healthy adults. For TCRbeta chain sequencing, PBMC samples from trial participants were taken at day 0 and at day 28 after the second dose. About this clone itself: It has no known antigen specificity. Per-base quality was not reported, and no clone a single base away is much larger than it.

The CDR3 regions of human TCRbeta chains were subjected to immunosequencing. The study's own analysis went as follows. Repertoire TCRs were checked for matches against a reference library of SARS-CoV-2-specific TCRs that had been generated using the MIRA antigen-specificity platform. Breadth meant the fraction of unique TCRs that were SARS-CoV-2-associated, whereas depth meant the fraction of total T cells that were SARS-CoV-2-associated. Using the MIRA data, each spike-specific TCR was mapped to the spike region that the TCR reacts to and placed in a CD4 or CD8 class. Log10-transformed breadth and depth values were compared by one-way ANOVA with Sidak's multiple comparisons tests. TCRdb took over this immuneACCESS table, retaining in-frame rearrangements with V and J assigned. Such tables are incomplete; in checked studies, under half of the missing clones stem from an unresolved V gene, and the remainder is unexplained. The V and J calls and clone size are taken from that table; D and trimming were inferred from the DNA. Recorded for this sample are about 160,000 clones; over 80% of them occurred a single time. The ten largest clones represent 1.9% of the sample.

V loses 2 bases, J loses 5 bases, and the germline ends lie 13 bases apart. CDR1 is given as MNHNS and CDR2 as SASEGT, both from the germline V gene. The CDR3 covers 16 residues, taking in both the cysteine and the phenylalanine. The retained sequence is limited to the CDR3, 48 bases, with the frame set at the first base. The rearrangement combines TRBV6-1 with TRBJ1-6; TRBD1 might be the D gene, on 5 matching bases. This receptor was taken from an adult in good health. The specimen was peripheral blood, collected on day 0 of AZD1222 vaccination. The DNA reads TGTGCCAGCAGTGAAATCGCAGGGTTCGATAATTCACCCCTCCACTTT. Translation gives CASSEIAGFDNSPLHF.